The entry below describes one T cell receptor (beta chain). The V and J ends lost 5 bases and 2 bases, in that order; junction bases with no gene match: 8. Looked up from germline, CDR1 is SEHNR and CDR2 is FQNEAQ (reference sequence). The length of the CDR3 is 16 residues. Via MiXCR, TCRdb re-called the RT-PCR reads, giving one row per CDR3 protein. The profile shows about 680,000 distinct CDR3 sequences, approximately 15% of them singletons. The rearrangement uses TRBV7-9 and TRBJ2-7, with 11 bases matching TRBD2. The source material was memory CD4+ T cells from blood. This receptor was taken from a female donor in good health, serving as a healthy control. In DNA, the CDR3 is TGTGCCAGCAGCCCCCTAGCGGGAGGTTTAACCTACGAGCAGTACTTC. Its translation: CASSPLAGGLTYEQYF.